The TCR beta chain under discussion was sequenced for a study of technical replicates of blood from a few donors. V was clipped by 2 bases and J by 3 bases, with 23 bases between them. This CDR3 comprises 18 residues. Germline V lookup: CDR1 SGHTA, CDR2 FQGTGA. Sequenced by immunoSEQ multiplex PCR; TCRdb stores in-frame clones only, minus some. The sample contains 75,000 to 80,000 clones, roughly 94% of which appear only once. The TCR comes from a human donor in good health. This chain connects TRBV7-3 to TRBJ2-7, with D possibly being TRBD1 (5 bases). Material: T cells isolated from PBMCs. CDR3 region: CASSLFPGPKGQNYEQYF. The CDR3 DNA sequence: TGTGCCAGCAGCTTATTCCCCGGGCCCAAGGGGCAGAACTACGAGCAGTACTTC.